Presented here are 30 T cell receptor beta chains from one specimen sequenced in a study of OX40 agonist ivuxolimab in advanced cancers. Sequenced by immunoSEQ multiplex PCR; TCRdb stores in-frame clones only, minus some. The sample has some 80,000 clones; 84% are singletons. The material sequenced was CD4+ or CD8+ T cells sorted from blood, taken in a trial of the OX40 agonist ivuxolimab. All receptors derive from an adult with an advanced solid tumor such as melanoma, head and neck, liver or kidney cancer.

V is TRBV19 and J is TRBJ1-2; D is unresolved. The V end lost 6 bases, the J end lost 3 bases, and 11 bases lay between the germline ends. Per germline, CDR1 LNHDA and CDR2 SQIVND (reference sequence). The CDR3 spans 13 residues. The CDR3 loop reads CASRLGGHYGYTF. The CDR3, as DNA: TGTGCCAGTAGGCTCGGTGGGCACTATGGCTACACCTTC.

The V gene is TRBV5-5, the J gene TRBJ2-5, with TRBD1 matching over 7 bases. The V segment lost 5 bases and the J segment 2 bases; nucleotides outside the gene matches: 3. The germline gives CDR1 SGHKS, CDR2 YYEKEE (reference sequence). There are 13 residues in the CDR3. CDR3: CASSRDRQETQYF. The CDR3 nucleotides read TGTGCCAGCAGTCGGGACAGACAAGAGACCCAGTACTTC.

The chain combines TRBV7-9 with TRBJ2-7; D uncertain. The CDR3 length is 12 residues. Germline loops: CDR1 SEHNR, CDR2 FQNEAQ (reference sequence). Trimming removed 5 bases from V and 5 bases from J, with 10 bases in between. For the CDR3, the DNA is TGTGCCAGCAGCCCAACAAGCAACGAGCAGTACTTC. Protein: CASSPTSNEQYF.

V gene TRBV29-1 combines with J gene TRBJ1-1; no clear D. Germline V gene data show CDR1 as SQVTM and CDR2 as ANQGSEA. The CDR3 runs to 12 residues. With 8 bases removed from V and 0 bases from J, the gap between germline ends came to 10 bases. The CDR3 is CSWRGVNTEAFF. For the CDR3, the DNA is TGCAGCTGGCGGGGTGTGAACACTGAAGCTTTCTTT. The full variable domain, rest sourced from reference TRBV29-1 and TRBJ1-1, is SAVISQKPSRDICQRGTSLTIQCQVDSQVTMMFWYRQQPGQSLTLIATANQGSEATYESGFVIDKFPISRPNLTFSTLTVSNMSPEDSSIYLCSWRGVNTEAFFGQGTRLTVV.

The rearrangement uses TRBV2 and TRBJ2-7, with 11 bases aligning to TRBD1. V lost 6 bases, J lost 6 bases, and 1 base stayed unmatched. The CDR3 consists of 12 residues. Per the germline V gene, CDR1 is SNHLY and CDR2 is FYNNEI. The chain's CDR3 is CASRDRGREQYF. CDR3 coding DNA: TGTGCCAGCAGGGACAGGGGGCGCGAGCAGTACTTC.

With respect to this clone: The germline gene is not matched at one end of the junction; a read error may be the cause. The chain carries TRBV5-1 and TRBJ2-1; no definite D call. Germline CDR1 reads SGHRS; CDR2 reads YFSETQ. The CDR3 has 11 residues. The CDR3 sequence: CASSSDNEQFF. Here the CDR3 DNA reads TGCGCCAGCAGCTCCGACAATGAGCAGTTCTTC.

The chain's CDR3 is CASSPPGLAGGETQYF. CDR3 nucleotides: TGTGCCAGCTCACCACCGGGACTAGCGGGAGGAGAGACCCAGTACTTC. The chain carries TRBV18 and TRBJ2-5; 15 nucleotides line up with TRBD2. The J segment lost 4 bases and the V segment lost 0 bases, leaving 0 bases of the junction unmatched. The length of the CDR3 is 16 residues. CDR1 is KGHSH and CDR2 is LQKENI in the germline V gene.

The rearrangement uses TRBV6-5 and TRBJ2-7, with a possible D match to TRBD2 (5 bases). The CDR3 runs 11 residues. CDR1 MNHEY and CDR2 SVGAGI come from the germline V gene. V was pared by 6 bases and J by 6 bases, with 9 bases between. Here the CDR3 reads CASSDYFEQYF. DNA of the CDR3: TGTGCCAGCAGCGACTATTTCGAGCAGTACTTC.

The CDR3 DNA sequence: TGTGCCAGTAGTAGTCCCGGGACATTAGTAGGCTACACCTTC. This gives the protein CASSSPGTLVGYTF. The rearrangement links TRBV19 to TRBJ1-2; D is possibly TRBD1 (6 bases). V was clipped by 4 bases and J by 8 bases, with 17 bases between them. Germline CDR1 and CDR2: LNHDA and SQIVND (reference sequence). The CDR3 is 14 residues long.

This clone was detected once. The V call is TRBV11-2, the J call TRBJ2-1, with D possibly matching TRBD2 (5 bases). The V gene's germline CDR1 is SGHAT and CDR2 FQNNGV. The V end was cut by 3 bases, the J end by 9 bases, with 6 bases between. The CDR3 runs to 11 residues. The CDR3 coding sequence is TGTGCCAGCAGCTTCGCGGGTGAGCAGTTCTTC. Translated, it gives CASSFAGEQFF.

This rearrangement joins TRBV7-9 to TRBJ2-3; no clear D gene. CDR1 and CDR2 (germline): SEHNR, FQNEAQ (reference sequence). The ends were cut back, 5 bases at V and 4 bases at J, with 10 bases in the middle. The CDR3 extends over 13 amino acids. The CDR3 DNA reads TGTGCCAGCAGCCCAGAAAACTCAGATACGCAGTATTTT. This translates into CASSPENSDTQYF.

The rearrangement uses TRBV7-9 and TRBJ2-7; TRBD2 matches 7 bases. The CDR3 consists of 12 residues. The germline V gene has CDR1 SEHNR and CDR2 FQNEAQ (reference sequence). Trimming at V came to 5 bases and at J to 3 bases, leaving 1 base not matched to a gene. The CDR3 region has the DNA TGTGCCAGCAGCCCGGGAGGCTACGAGCAGTACTTC. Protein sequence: CASSPGGYEQYF.

CDR3 sequence (DNA): TGTGCCAGCAGCTTGAGTTCTGGAAACACCATATATTTT. It is translated as CASSLSSGNTIYF. V is TRBV7-2 and J is TRBJ1-3; D not certain. The germline gives CDR1 SGHTA, CDR2 FQGNSA. This CDR3 is built from 13 residues. The ends were cut back, 3 bases at V and 1 base at J, with 4 bases in the middle. Full variable domain (rest looked up from reference TRBV7-2 and TRBJ1-3): GAGVSQSPSNKVTEKGKDVELRCDPISGHTALYWYRQSLGQGLEFLIYFQGNSAPDKSGLPSDRFSAERTGGSVSTLTIQRTQQEDSAVYLCASSLSSGNTIYFGEGSWLTVV.

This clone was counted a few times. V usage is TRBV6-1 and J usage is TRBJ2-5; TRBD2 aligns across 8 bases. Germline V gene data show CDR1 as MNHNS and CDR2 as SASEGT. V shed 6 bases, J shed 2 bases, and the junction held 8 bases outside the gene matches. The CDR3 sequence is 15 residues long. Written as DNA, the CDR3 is TGTGCCAGCAGAGTTAGCGGGGCCGTACAAGAGACCCAGTACTTC. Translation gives CASRVSGAVQETQYF.

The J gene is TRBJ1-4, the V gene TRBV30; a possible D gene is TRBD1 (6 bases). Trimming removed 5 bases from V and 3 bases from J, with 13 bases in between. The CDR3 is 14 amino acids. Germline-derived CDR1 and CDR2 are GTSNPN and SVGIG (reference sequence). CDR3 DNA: TGTGCCTGGGCCGGGGGCTGGGCTAATGAAAAACTGTTTTTT. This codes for CAWAGGWANEKLFF.

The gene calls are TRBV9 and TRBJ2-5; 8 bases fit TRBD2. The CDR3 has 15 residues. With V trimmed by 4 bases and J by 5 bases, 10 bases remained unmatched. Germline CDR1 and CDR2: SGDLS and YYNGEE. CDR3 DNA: TGTGCCAGCAGCCAACTCGGGGGGGCCGGGGAGACCCAGTACTTC. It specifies CASSQLGGAGETQYF.

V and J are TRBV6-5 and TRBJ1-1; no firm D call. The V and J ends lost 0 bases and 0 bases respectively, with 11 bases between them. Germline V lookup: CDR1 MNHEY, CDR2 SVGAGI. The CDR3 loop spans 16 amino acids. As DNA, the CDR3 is TGTGCCAGCAGTTACTCTTCTTCCAACTTGAACACTGAAGCTTTCTTT. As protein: CASSYSSSNLNTEAFF.

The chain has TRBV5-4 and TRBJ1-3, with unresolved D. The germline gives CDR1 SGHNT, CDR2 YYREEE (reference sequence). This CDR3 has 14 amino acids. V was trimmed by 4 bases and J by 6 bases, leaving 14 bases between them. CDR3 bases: TGTGCCAGCAGCCTCATCGGGGTCGTAAACACCATATATTTT. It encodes CASSLIGVVNTIYF.

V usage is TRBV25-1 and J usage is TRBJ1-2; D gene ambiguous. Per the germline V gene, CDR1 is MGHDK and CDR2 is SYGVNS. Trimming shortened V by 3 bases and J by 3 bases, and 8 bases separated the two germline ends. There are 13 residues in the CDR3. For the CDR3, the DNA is TGTGCCAGCAGTGACAAATTTTACTATGGCTACACCTTC. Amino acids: CASSDKFYYGYTF.

Here the CDR3 DNA reads TGTGCCAGCAGCTTAGCACAGGGGGCTTACTTAGCTTTCTTT. Its translation: CASSLAQGAYLAFF. The V gene is TRBV7-8, the J gene TRBJ1-1; TRBD1 matches 9 bases. Germline V gene data show CDR1 as SGHVS and CDR2 as FQNEAQ. V dropped 0 bases and J dropped 10; count of bases not matched to a gene: 6. CDR3 length equals 14 residues.

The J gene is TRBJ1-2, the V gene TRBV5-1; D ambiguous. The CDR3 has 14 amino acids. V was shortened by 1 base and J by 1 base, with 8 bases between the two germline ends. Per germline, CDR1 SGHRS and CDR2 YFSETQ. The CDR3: CASSLIGINYGYTF. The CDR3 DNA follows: TGCGCCAGCAGCTTGATAGGGATTAACTATGGCTACACCTTC. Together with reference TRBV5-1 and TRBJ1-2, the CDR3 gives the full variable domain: KAGVTQTPRYLIKTRGQQVTLSCSPISGHRSVSWYQQTPGQGLQFLFEYFSETQRNKGNFPGRFSGRQFSNSRSEMNVSTLELGDSALYLCASSLIGINYGYTFGSGTRLTVV.

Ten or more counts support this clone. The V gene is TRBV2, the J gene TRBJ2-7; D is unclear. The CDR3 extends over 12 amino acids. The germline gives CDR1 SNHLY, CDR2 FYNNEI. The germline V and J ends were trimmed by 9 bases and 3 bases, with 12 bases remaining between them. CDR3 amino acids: CASGALRYEQYF. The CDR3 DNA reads TGTGCCAGTGGAGCCCTTCGCTACGAGCAGTACTTC.

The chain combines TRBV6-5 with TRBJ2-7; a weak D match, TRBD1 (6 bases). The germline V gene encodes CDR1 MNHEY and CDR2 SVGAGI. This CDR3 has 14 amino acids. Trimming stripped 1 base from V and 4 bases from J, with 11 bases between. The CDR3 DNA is TGTGCCAGCAGTTACTATGCAGGGGAGTACGAGCAGTACTTC. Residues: CASSYYAGEYEQYF.

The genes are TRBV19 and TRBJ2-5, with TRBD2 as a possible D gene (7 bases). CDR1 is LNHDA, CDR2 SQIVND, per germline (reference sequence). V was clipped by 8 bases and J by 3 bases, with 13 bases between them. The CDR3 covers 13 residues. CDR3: CASSRGAEETQYF. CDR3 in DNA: TGTGCCAGTTCCCGGGGGGCCGAAGAGACCCAGTACTTC.

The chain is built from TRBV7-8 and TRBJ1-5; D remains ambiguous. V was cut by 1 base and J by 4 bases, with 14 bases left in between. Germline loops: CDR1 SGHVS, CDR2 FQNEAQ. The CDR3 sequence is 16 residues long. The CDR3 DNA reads TGTGCCAGCAGCTTAGATCGGGGAGATAGGAATCAGCCCCAGCATTTT. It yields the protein CASSLDRGDRNQPQHF. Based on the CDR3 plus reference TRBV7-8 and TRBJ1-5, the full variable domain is GAGVSQSPRYKVAKRGQDVALRCDPISGHVSLFWYQQALGQGPEFLTYFQNEAQLDKSGLPSDRFFAERPEGSVSTLKIQRTQQEDSAVYLCASSLDRGDRNQPQHFGDGTRLSIL.

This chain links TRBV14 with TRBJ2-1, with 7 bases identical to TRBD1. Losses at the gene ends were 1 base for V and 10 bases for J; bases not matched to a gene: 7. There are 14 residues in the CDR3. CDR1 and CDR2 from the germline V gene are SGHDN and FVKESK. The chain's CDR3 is CASSQGQGAREQFF. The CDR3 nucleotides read TGTGCCAGCAGCCAAGGACAGGGAGCGCGCGAGCAGTTCTTC.

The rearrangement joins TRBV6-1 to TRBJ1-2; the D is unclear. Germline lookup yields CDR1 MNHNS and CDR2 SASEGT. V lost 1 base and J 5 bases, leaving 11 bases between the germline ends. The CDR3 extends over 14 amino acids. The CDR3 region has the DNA TGTGCCAGCAGTGAAGAAGGCTCGGTATATGGCTACACCTTC. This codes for CASSEEGSVYGYTF.

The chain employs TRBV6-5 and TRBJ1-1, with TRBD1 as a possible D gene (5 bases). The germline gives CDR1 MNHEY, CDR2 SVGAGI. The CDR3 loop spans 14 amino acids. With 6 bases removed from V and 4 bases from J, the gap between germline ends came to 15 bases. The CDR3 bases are TGTGCCAGCAGCCCCCAGGGTTTGGGCACTGAAGCTTTCTTT. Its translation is CASSPQGLGTEAFF.

The CDR3 sequence is CASSPHLTNTYEQYF. The CDR3 coding sequence is TGTGCCAGCAGTCCCCATTTGACGAATACCTACGAGCAGTACTTC. This chain links TRBV6-5 with TRBJ2-7; D remains unclear. Germline CDR1 MNHEY, CDR2 SVGAGI. The CDR3 is 15 amino acids. V was trimmed by 5 bases and J by 2 bases, leaving 16 bases between them.

The CDR3 nucleotides are TGCGCCAGCAGCCAAGAATTCGCGGGGCGGACAGATACGCAGTATTTT. Encoded protein: CASSQEFAGRTDTQYF. The rearrangement uses TRBV4-1 and TRBJ2-3; a weak D match, TRBD2 (6 bases). Germline V gives CDR1 MGHRA, CDR2 YSYEKL. The CDR3 length is 16 residues. Trimming took off 0 bases at V and 3 bases at J, with 13 bases between the two ends.